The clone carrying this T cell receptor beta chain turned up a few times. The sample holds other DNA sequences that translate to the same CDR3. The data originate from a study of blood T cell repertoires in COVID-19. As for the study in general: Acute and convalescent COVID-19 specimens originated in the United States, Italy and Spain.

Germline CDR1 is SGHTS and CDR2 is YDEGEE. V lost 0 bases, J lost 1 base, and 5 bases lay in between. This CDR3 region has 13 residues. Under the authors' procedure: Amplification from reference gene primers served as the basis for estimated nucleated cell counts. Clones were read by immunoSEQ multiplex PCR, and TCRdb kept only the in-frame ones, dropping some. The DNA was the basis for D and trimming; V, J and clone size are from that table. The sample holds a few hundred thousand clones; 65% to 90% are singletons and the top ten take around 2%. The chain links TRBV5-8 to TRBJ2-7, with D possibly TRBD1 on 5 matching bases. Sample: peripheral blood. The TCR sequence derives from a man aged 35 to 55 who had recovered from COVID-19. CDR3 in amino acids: CASSLAGSYEQYF. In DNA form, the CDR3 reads TGTGCCAGCAGCTTGGCAGGGTCCTACGAGCAGTACTTC.